This T cell receptor (beta chain) stems from a study of early T cells in non-severe SARS-CoV-2 infection. The overall study: Bulk RNA isolated from unsorted whole blood underwent sequencing; chains were not paired. Study-wide points: Matches to VDJdb favored anti-spike CD8 responses and missed private and CD4 specificities.

At least ten counts were recorded for this clonotype. Its antigen is unknown. Per the germline V gene, CDR1 is LGHNA and CDR2 is YSLEER. The CDR3 totals 11 residues. After removal of 3 bases from V and 11 bases from J, the junction contained 3 bases not matched to a gene. Individual cDNA molecules carried attached unique molecular identifiers. TCRdb itself ran the 5' RACE reads through MiXCR, one entry per CDR3 protein. The profile covers about 50,000 distinct CDR3 sequences, with 6.5% appearing a single time and about 2.8% taken by the ten largest. This material consisted of whole blood, taken at baseline. This TCR derives from an adult who was a healthcare worker with PCR-confirmed SARS-CoV-2 infection or an uninfected control (not recorded which). The gene calls are TRBV4-3 and TRBJ1-1; TRBD1 matches at 7 bases. CDR3 bases: TGCGCCAGCAGCCAGACAGGGCGGGCTTTCTTT. Its translation: CASSQTGRAFF.